Below, one T cell receptor beta chain is given with its context. Its target is unknown. Method: immunoSEQ multiplex PCR; TCRdb's copy keeps in-frame clones and lacks some. The sample yields roughly 91,000 clones, 95% to 97% seen once. The data were taken from a study of OX40 agonist ivuxolimab in advanced cancers. Broader study findings: At 0.1 to 3.0 mg/kg, CD4+ and CD8+ blood T cells expanded clonally by week 6.

Germline CDR1 SGHRS, CDR2 YFSETQ. There are 19 residues in the CDR3. J gave up 3 bases and V 0 bases, and 15 bases lay outside the gene matches. The source of this sequence is an adult with an advanced solid tumor such as melanoma, head and neck, liver or kidney cancer. Sequenced here: CD4+ or CD8+ T cells sorted from blood, sampled in a trial of the OX40 agonist ivuxolimab. The rearrangement uses TRBV5-1 and TRBJ2-1; 7 bases are shared with TRBD2. The CDR3 DNA reads as TGCGCCAGCAGCTTGGATCTCTATGGCGGGAGCTTTATCTACAATGAGCAGTTCTTC. It encodes CASSLDLYGGSFIYNEQFF.